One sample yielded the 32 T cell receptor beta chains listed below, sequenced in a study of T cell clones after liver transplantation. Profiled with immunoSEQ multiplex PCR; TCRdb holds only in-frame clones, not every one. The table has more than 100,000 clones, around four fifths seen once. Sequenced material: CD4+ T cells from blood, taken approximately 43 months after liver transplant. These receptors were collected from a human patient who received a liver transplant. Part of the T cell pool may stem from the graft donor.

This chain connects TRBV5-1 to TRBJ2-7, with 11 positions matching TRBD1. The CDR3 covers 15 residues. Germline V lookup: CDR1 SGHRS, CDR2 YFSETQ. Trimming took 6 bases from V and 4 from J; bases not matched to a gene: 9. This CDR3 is CASNPTGTGGYEQYF. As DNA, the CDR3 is TGCGCCAGCAACCCGACCGGGACAGGGGGGTACGAGCAGTACTTC.

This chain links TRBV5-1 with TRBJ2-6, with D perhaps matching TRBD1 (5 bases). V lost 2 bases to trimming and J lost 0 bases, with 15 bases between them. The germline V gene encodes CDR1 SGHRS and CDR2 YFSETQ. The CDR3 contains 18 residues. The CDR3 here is CASSFFGRANSGANVLTF. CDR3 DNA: TGCGCCAGCAGCTTCTTCGGCAGGGCCAACTCTGGGGCCAACGTCCTGACTTTC.

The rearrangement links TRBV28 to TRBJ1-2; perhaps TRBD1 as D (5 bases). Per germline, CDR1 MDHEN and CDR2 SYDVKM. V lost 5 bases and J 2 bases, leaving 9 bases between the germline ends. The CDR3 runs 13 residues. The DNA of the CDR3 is TGTGCCAGCAGTGTACAGGAGAACTATGGCTACACCTTC. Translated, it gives CASSVQENYGYTF.

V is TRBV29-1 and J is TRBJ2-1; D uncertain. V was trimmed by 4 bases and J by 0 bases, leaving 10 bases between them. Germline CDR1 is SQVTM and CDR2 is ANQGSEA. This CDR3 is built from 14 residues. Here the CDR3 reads CSVGMGGSYNEQFF. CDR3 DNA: TGCAGCGTTGGAATGGGCGGCTCCTACAATGAGCAGTTCTTC.

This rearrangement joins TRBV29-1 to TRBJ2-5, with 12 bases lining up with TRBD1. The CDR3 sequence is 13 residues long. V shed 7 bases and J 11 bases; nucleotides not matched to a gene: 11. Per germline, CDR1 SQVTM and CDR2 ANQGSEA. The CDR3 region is CSARDRGPGEQYF. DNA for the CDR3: TGCAGCGCCCGGGACAGGGGGCCGGGGGAGCAGTACTTC.

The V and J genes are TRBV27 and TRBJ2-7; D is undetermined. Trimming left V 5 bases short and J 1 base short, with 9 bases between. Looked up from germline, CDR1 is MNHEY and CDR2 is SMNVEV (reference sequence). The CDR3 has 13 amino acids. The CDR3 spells CASSPLVSYEQYF. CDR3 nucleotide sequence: TGTGCCAGCAGTCCCCTCGTGTCCTACGAGCAGTACTTC.

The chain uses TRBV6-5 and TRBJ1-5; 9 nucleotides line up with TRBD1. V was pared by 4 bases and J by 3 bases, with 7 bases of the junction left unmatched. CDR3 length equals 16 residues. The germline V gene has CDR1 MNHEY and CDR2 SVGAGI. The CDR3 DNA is TGTGCCAGCAGTTTATCCGGGACAGGGATCAATCAGCCCCAGCATTTT. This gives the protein CASSLSGTGINQPQHF.

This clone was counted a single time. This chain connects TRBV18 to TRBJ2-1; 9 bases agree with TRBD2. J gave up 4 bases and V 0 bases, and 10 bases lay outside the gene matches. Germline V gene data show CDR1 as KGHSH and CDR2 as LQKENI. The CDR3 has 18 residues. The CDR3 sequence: CASSPPVFSGGQYNEQFF. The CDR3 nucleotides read TGTGCCAGCTCACCACCGGTATTTAGCGGGGGTCAATACAATGAGCAGTTCTTC.

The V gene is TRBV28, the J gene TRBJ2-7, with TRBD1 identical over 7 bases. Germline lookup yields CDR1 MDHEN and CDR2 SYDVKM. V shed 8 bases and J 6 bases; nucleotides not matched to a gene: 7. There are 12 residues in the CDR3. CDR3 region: CASQSAGGEQYF. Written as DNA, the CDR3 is TGTGCCAGCCAGTCTGCAGGGGGCGAGCAGTACTTC.

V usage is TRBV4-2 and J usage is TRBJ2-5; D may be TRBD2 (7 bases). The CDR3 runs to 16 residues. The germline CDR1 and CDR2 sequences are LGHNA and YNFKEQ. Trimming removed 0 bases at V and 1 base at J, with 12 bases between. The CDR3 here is CASSQDPAGAQETQYF. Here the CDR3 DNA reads TGTGCCAGCAGCCAAGATCCCGCGGGGGCCCAAGAGACCCAGTACTTC.

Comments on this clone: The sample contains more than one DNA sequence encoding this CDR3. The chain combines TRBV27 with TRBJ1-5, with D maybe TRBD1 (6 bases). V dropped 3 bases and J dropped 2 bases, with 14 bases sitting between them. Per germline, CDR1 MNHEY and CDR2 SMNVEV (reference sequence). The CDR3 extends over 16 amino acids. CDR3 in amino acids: CASSLGAGAGNQPQHF. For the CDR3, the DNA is TGTGCCAGCAGTTTGGGGGCGGGGGCTGGCAATCAGCCCCAGCATTTT.

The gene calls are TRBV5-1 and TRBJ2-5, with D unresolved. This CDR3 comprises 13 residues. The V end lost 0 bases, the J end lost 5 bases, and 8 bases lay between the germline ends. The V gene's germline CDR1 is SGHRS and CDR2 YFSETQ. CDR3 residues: CASSLGVMETQYF. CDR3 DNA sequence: TGCGCCAGCAGCTTGGGGGTAATGGAGACCCAGTACTTC.

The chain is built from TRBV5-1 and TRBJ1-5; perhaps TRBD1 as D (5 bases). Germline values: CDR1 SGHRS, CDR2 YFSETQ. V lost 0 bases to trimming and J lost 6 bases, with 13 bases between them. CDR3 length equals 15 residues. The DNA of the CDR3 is TGCGCCAGCAGCTTGGCTCAGGGTCCGGGTCAGCCCCAGCATTTT. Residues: CASSLAQGPGQPQHF.

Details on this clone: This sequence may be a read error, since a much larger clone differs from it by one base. CDR3: CASSRTGDGYTF. Written as DNA, the CDR3 is TGCGCCAGCAGCCGGACAGGGGATGGCTACACCTTC. J is TRBJ1-2 and V is TRBV5-1, with 9 bases lining up with TRBD1. The CDR3 is made up of 12 amino acids. Trimming cost V 4 bases and J 6 bases; bases outside gene matches: 1. Germline lookup yields CDR1 SGHRS and CDR2 YFSETQ.

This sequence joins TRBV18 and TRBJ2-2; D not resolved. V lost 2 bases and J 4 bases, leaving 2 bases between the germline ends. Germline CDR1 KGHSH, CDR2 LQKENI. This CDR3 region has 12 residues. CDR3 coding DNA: TGTGCCAGCTCACCAAGCACCGGGGAGCTGTTTTTT. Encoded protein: CASSPSTGELFF.

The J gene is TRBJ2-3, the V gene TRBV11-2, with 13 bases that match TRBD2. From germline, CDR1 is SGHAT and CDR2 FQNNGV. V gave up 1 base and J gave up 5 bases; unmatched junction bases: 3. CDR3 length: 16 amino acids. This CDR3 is CASSLVLAGGIDTQYF. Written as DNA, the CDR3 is TGTGCCAGCAGCTTAGTACTAGCGGGGGGGATAGATACGCAGTATTTT.

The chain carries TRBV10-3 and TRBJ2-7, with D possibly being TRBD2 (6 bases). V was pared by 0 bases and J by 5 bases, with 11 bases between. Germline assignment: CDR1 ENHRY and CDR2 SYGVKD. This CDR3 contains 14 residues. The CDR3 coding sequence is TGTGCCATCAGTGAGTCGACGGCGGGAAACGAGCAGTACTTC. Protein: CAISESTAGNEQYF.

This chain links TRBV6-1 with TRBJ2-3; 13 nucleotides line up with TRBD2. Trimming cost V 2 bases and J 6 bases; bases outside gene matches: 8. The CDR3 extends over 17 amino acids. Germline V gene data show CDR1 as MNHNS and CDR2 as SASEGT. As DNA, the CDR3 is TGTGCCAGCAGTGAAAAACTAGCGGGAGGGCCTGTTGATACGCAGTATTTT. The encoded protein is CASSEKLAGGPVDTQYF.

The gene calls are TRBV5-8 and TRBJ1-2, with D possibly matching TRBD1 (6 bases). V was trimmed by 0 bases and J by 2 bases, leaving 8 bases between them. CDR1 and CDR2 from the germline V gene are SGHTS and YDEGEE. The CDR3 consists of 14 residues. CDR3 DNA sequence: TGTGCCAGCAGCTTGGCGGACAGAAACTATGGCTACACCTTC. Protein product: CASSLADRNYGYTF.

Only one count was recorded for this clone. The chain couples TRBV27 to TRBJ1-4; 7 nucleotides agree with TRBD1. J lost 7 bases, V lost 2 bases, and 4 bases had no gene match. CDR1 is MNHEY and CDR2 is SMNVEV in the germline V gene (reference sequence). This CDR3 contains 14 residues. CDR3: CASSLRGQFEKLFF. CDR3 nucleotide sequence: TGTGCCAGCAGTTTAAGGGGGCAGTTTGAAAAACTGTTTTTT.

The CDR3 protein is CSVKPSNVATGELFF. The CDR3 region has the DNA TGCAGCGTCAAGCCCAGTAACGTGGCGACCGGGGAGCTGTTTTTT. The chain recombines TRBV29-1 with TRBJ2-2, with D uncertain. CDR1 and CDR2 (germline): SQVTM, ANQGSEA. The CDR3 contains 15 residues. V was cut by 6 bases and J by 5 bases, with 19 bases left in between.

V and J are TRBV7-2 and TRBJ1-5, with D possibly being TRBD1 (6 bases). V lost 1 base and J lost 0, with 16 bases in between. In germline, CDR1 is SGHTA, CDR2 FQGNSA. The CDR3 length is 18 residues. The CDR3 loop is CASSLGVTGRYSNQPQHF. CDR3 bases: TGTGCCAGCAGCTTAGGGGTGACAGGAAGATATAGCAATCAGCCCCAGCATTTT.

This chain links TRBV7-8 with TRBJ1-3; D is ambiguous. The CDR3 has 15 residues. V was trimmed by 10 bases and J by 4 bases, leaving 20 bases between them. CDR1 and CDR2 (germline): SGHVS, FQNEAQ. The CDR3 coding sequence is TGTGCCACCTCCGGGCCGGGCCTGGGAGGAAACACCATATATTTT. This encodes CATSGPGLGGNTIYF.

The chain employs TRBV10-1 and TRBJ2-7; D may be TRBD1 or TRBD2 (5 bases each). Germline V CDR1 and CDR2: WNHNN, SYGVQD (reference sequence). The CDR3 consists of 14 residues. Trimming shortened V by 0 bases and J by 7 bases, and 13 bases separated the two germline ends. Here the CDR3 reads CASSESGTSWEQYF. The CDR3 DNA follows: TGCGCCAGCAGTGAGTCGGGGACCTCATGGGAGCAGTACTTC.

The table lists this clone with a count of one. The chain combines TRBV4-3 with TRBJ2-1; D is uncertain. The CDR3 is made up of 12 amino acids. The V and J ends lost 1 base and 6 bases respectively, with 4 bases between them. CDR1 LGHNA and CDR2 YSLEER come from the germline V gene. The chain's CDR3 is CASSQGGNEQFF. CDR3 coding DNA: TGCGCCAGCAGCCAAGGGGGCAATGAGCAGTTCTTC.

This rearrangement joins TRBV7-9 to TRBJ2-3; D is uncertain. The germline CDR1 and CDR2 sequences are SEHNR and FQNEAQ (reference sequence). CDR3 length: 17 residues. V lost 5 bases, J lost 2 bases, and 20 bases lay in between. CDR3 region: CASSPPFRHKATDTQYF. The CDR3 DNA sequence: TGTGCCAGCAGCCCCCCGTTTAGGCACAAGGCCACAGATACGCAGTATTTT.

CDR3 in DNA: TGCGCCAGCAGCTTGGAGGGACGGCTCTTATATGGCTACACCTTC. It is translated as CASSLEGRLLYGYTF. The rearrangement uses TRBV5-1 and TRBJ1-2; D might be TRBD1 (5 bases). This CDR3 is 15 amino acids long. V lost 0 bases, J lost 5 bases, and 14 bases lay in between. Germline V gene lookup returns CDR1 SGHRS and CDR2 YFSETQ.

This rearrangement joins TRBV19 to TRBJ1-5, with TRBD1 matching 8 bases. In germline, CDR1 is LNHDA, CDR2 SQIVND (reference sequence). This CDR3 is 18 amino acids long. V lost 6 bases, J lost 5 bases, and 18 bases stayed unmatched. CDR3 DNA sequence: TGTGCCAGTAGCCTACTCGAGGGGCAGGGGGCTTTTCATCAGCCCCAGCATTTT. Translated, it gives CASSLLEGQGAFHQPQHF.

CDR3 residues: CASSTPGTGIRKFF. The CDR3 coding sequence is TGTGCCAGCAGTACCCCCGGGACAGGGATCCGGAAGTTCTTC. This chain uses TRBV27 with TRBJ2-1; TRBD1 agrees at 9 bases. Trimming at V came to 5 bases and at J to 14 bases, leaving 13 bases not matched to a gene. Germline V gives CDR1 MNHEY, CDR2 SMNVEV (reference sequence). The CDR3 loop spans 14 amino acids.

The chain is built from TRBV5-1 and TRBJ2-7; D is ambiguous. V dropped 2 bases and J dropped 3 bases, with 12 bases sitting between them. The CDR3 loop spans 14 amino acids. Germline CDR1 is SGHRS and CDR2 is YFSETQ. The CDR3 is CASSFAVGNYEQYF. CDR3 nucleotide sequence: TGCGCCAGCAGCTTCGCCGTGGGGAACTACGAGCAGTACTTC.

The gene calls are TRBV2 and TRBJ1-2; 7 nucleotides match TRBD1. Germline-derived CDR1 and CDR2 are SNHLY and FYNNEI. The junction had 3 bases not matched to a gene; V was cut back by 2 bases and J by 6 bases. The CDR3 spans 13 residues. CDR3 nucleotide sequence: TGTGCCAGCAGTGAAAGGGGGACAGATGGCTACACCTTC. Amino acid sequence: CASSERGTDGYTF.

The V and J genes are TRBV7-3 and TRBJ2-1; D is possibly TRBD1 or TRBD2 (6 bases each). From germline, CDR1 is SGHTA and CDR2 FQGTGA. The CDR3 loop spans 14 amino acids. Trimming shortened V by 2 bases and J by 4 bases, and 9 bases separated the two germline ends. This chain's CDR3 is CASSLEGGYNEQFF. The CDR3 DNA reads TGTGCCAGCAGCTTAGAGGGGGGATACAATGAGCAGTTCTTC.